This T cell receptor beta chain stems from a study of human versus mouse CDR3 diversity and MHC coevolution. Libraries were prepared by immunoSEQ multiplex PCR; TCRdb keeps only in-frame clonotypes and omits some of them. This sample has about 77,000 clones; 92% occur once, and the top ten carry about 0.14%. Study-wide findings and caveats: The lowest clonal inequality scores came from most of the three human donors.

V was shortened by 3 bases and J by 8 bases, with 5 bases between the two germline ends. The CDR3 length is 10 residues. The germline gives CDR1 DFQATT, CDR2 SNEGSKA (reference sequence). In regard to this clone: Its antigen is unknown.

The clonotype originates from a person aged 30-69 years in good health. The sequencing sample was made of naive CD4+ T cells from blood. Subset meaning: CD45RO-negative CD62L-positive naive CD4 T cells. This chain links TRBV20-1 with TRBJ2-1; D ambiguous. CDR3 region: CSARRYEQFF. The CDR3 bases are TGCAGTGCTAGGCGTTATGAGCAGTTCTTC.